These 13 T cell receptor beta chains originate from one sample sequenced in a study of monozygotic twins with inflammatory bowel disease. With the 5' RACE reads reprocessed, TCRdb shows one record per CDR3 protein and no DNA. In total, the table holds around 40,000 distinct CDR3 sequences. The sample comprised blood. The receptors here all came from a human donor with ulcerative colitis or Crohn's disease, or a healthy co-twin of an affected twin (not recorded which).

The J gene is TRBJ1-4, the V gene TRBV12-3 or TRBV12-4. The CDR3 extends over 15 amino acids. The CDR3 spells CASSATGATNEKLFF.

The gene calls are TRBV3-1 and TRBJ2-5; TCRdb picks TRBD1, but there is no DNA to check that call. The CDR3 covers 13 residues. Germline assignment: CDR1 LGHDT and CDR2 YNNKEL (reference sequence). CDR3 sequence reads: CASSQVPGETQYF.

The rearrangement joins TRBV20-1 to TRBJ2-1; TCRdb proposes TRBD2, but this gene call is untestable without DNA. There are 12 residues in the CDR3. From germline, CDR1 is DFQATT and CDR2 SNEGSKA (reference sequence). The CDR3 protein is CSASAGNNEQFF.

This clonotype is labeled medium-sized based on frequency. This chain connects TRBV12-3 or TRBV12-4 to TRBJ2-5. The CDR3 runs 14 residues. The CDR3 sequence is CASSFGGDPETQYF.

This clonotype is called medium-sized based on its frequency. The chain recombines TRBV2 with TRBJ2-7; TCRdb returns TRBD1, unconfirmable since there is no DNA. CDR3 length: 13 amino acids. Germline-derived CDR1 and CDR2 are SNHLY and FYNNEI. CDR3 in amino acids: CASSQGTAYEQYF.

The chain uses TRBV7-9 and TRBJ2-2. The CDR3 sequence is 15 residues long. CDR1 SEHNR and CDR2 FQNEAQ come from the germline V gene (reference sequence). CDR3 region: CASSQELLNTGELFF.

This chain uses TRBV12-3 or TRBV12-4 with TRBJ2-2; with no DNA, the TCRdb D assignment of TRBD1 cannot be verified. The CDR3 has 19 amino acids. CDR3: CASSSRPLTSSPNTGELFF.

CDR3 sequence: CASSPVTGFNGYTF. The rearrangement uses TRBV7-9 and TRBJ1-2; TCRdb picks TRBD1, but there is no DNA to check that call. The CDR3 contains 14 residues. From germline, CDR1 is SEHNR and CDR2 FQNEAQ (reference sequence).

The chain links TRBV20-1 to TRBJ2-7; without DNA, the TCRdb call of TRBD2 cannot be checked. The CDR3 contains 12 residues. Looked up from germline, CDR1 is DFQATT and CDR2 is SNEGSKA (reference sequence). The CDR3 spells CSAPPRGYEQYF.

The rearrangement links TRBV11-1 to TRBJ2-1; TCRdb returns TRBD1, unconfirmable since there is no DNA. The CDR3 has 16 residues. Looked up from germline, CDR1 is SGHAT and CDR2 is FQDESV (reference sequence). The CDR3 sequence is CASSLRGGAMLNEQFF.

This sequence joins TRBV5-1 and TRBJ2-7; TCRdb's D gene call, TRBD2, goes unchecked for lack of DNA. The germline V gene encodes CDR1 SGHRS and CDR2 YFSETQ. The CDR3 has 15 residues. The CDR3: CASSLVASGPHEQYF.

The rearrangement uses TRBV23-1 and TRBJ2-7; TCRdb outputs TRBD2, but without DNA this stays unchecked. TRBV23-1 is assigned to the ORF class and has an uncertain function. There are 17 residues in the CDR3. This chain's CDR3 is CASSPPPEGLARVEQYF.

The gene calls are TRBV9 and TRBJ2-2; TCRdb proposes TRBD1, but this gene call is untestable without DNA. The CDR3 loop spans 15 amino acids. In germline, CDR1 is SGDLS, CDR2 YYNGEE. CDR3 amino acids: CASRQGAVNTGELFF.